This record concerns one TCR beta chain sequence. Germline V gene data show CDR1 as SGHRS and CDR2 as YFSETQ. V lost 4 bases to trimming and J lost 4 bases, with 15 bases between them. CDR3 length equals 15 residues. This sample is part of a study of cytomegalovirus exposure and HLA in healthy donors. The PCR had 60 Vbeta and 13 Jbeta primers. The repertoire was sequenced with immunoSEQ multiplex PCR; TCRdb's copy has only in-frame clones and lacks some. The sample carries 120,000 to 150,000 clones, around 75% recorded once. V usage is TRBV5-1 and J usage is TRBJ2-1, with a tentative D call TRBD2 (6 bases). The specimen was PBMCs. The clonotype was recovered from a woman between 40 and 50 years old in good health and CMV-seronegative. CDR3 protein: CASSGGSEAYNEQFF. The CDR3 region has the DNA TGCGCCAGCAGCGGGGGGTCGGAGGCGTACAATGAGCAGTTCTTC.